This TCR beta chain was recovered during a study of CD8+ T cells in alopecia areata. Overall study: Patients in the treated group were given tofacitinib by mouth, 5 to 10 mg twice a day.

Researchers gathered lesional scalp punch biopsies and peripheral blood from patients with alopecia areata. Study-wide results and caveats: Shared TCR sequences were less clear between patients than in mice, possibly partly from HLA diversity.

Extracted RNA was reverse transcribed into cDNA, the sequencing template. Libraries were prepared by immunoSEQ multiplex PCR; TCRdb keeps only in-frame clonotypes and omits some of them. Found here are 150,000 or so clones, over 45% of them singletons; the top ten hold approximately 7%. The V segment lost 4 bases and the J segment 5 bases; nucleotides outside the gene matches: 7. Germline V lookup: CDR1 SGHAT, CDR2 FQDESV (reference sequence). The CDR3 runs 14 residues. In the case of this clone: Its antigen remains unidentified.

Sequencing input: CD4+ T cells sorted from blood. V is TRBV11-1 and J is TRBJ2-5; 7 bases are a match to TRBD2. The sequence was collected from a human donor with alopecia areata. The CDR3 here is CASSSGTSEETQYF. The CDR3 region has the DNA TGTGCCAGCAGCTCCGGAACTAGCGAGGAGACCCAGTACTTC. The full variable domain, in which reference TRBV11-1 and TRBJ2-5 provide the parts outside the CDR3, is EAEVAQSPRYKITEKSQAVAFWCDPISGHATLYWYRQILGQGPELLVQFQDESVVDDSQLPKDRFSAERLKGVDSTLKIQPAELGDSAMYLCASSSGTSEETQYFGPGTRLLVL.